The subject of this entry is one TCR beta chain. Its antigen is undetermined. The source of the sample is a study of radiotherapy plus CTLA-4 blockade in lung cancer. Overall study context: Disease control was present in 30% to 40% of patients, and objective responses in approximately 20%.

Using immunoSEQ multiplex PCR, the repertoire was profiled, and TCRdb retains in-frame clones only, with some absent. This table holds approximately 41,000 clones, roughly 70% found once. Patients in the study, people with chemo-refractory metastatic non-small-cell lung cancer, received focal radiation plus ipilimumab CTLA-4 blockade. The V end was cut by 2 bases, the J end by 8 bases, with 16 bases between. Germline values: CDR1 GTSNPN, CDR2 SVGIG (reference sequence). The CDR3 is made up of 14 amino acids. Study-level results: Expansion of tumor-derived TCR clones was observed in blood after radiotherapy plus ipilimumab. Increased serum interferon-beta after radiation also reportedly predicted response strongly.

Material: peripheral blood, obtained from a patient treated with radiotherapy plus ipilimumab. V usage is TRBV30 and J usage is TRBJ2-1; TRBD1 might be the D (7 bases). The source of this sequence is a human donor with non-small cell lung cancer who had stable disease on radiotherapy plus ipilimumab. The CDR3 DNA reads TGTGCCTGGAGTTCCGGCAGGGGGGAGGATGAGCAGTTCTTC. This sequence encodes CAWSSGRGEDEQFF.